Following are 11 T cell receptor beta chains from one sample sequenced in a study of neurological immune-mediated disorders. TCRdb called the 5' RACE reads again in MiXCR, with one record for every CDR3 protein. The profile shows about 50,000 distinct CDR3 sequences, around a tenth of them singletons. The sequencing sample was made of PBMCs. The receptors were sampled from a man aged 70-80 years with HTLV-1-associated myelopathy (HAM/TSP).

This clonotype was seen repeatedly, ten times or more. This chain links TRBV5-1 with TRBJ2-1, with D perhaps assigned TRBD1 or TRBD2 (5 bases each). Germline values: CDR1 SGHRS, CDR2 YFSETQ. The length of the CDR3 is 11 residues. V was shortened by 4 bases and J by 8 bases, with 7 bases between the two germline ends. Here the CDR3 reads CASSVGDEQFF. The CDR3 coding sequence is TGCGCCAGCAGCGTGGGGGATGAGCAGTTCTTC.

This clonotype was seen at least ten times. The chain is built from TRBV7-9 and TRBJ2-1; 11 nucleotides match TRBD2. CDR1 and CDR2 from the germline V gene are SEHNR and FQNEAQ (reference sequence). CDR3 length equals 18 residues. V shed 6 bases and J 6 bases; nucleotides not matched to a gene: 16. The CDR3 reads CASSFARTGTSGANEQFF. CDR3 nucleotide sequence: TGTGCCAGCAGTTTCGCTAGAACCGGGACTAGCGGTGCCAATGAGCAGTTCTTC.

This clonotype appeared many times. The chain couples TRBV5-1 to TRBJ2-7, with TRBD1 matching over 11 bases. The V gene end was trimmed by 5 bases and the J gene end by 2 bases; junction bases not matched to a gene: 3. CDR3 length equals 14 residues. The germline gives CDR1 SGHRS, CDR2 YFSETQ. The CDR3 nucleotides read TGCGCCAGCAGGGTGGGACAGGGGGCCTACGAGCAGTACTTC. This codes for CASRVGQGAYEQYF.

At least ten counts were recorded for this clonotype. V is TRBV6-6 and J is TRBJ1-1, with 9 bases fitting TRBD1. V trimming: 2 bases; J trimming: 7 bases; junction bases outside the gene matches: 8. CDR1 and CDR2 (germline): MNHNY, SVGAGI (reference sequence). The CDR3 has 15 amino acids. The chain's CDR3 is CASSYSDGQGSEAFF. The CDR3 DNA sequence: TGTGCCAGCAGTTACAGTGATGGACAGGGGAGTGAAGCTTTCTTT.

This clonotype was recorded many times. CDR3 protein: CASSWLKATDTQYF. The CDR3 DNA reads TGCGCCAGCAGCTGGCTTAAAGCCACAGATACGCAGTATTTT. This rearrangement joins TRBV5-1 to TRBJ2-3; no firm D call. From germline, CDR1 is SGHRS and CDR2 YFSETQ. Trimming stripped 3 bases from V and 2 bases from J, with 10 bases between. The CDR3 totals 14 residues.

This clonotype was detected many times. The CDR3 DNA reads TGTGCCAGCAGCTTAGCGGGGGGTTCACCCCTCCACTTT. As protein: CASSLAGGSPLHF. This chain joins TRBV7-6 and TRBJ1-6; D is possibly TRBD1 (5 bases). Trimming stripped 0 bases from V and 9 bases from J, with 6 bases between. The germline CDR1 and CDR2 sequences are SGHVS and FNYEAQ. CDR3 size: 13 residues.

This rearrangement joins TRBV7-2 to TRBJ2-1; the match to TRBD2 covers 7 bases. The trim removed 4 bases at V and 1 base at J, leaving 10 bases unmatched. Germline V gene lookup returns CDR1 SGHTA and CDR2 FQGNSA. The CDR3 runs to 17 residues. The CDR3 DNA is TGTGCCAGCAGCTCCAGATTAGCGGGTATATCCTACAATGAGCAGTTCTTC. Encoded protein: CASSSRLAGISYNEQFF.

This clonotype was found many times. This chain uses TRBV7-9 with TRBJ1-1; D might be TRBD1 (6 bases). Germline lookup yields CDR1 SEHNR and CDR2 FQNEAQ (reference sequence). CDR3 length: 16 residues. V lost 7 bases, J lost 0 bases, and 18 bases lay in between. The CDR3 is CASIPGGHYLNTEAFF. DNA for the CDR3: TGTGCCAGCATCCCTGGGGGGCACTACCTGAACACTGAAGCTTTCTTT.

This clonotype was detected ten times or more. The chain carries TRBV18 and TRBJ2-2; D unclear. CDR1 KGHSH and CDR2 LQKENI come from the germline V gene. V was shortened by 2 bases and J by 7 bases, with 5 bases between the two germline ends. There are 12 residues in the CDR3. Here the CDR3 reads CASSPSNGELFF. In nucleotides, the CDR3 is TGTGCCAGCTCACCATCCAACGGGGAGCTGTTTTTT.

This clonotype was observed many times. V gene TRBV5-1 combines with J gene TRBJ2-3, with a possible D match to TRBD1 (5 bases). The CDR3 sequence is 12 residues long. The V end was cut by 5 bases, the J end by 5 bases, with 9 bases between. CDR1 and CDR2 from the germline V gene are SGHRS and YFSETQ. The CDR3 region is CASRAGLDTQYF. The DNA for the CDR3 is TGCGCCAGCAGGGCAGGGCTAGATACGCAGTATTTT.

This clonotype was counted a single time. The chain combines TRBV5-6 with TRBJ2-3; D tentatively reads TRBD1 or TRBD2 (5 bases each). CDR1 and CDR2 (germline): SGHDT, YYEEEE. Trimming cost V 4 bases and J 0 bases, with 18 bases left between them. The CDR3 has 17 residues. CDR3 DNA sequence: TGTGCCAGCAGCCGCCTTGACCGGGACGAAAGCACAGATACGCAGTATTTT. Translation: CASSRLDRDESTDTQYF. Supplemented by reference TRBV5-6 and TRBJ2-3, the full variable domain reads DAGVTQSPTHLIKTRGQQVTLRCSPKSGHDTVSWYQQALGQGPQFIFQYYEEEERQRGNFPDRFSGHQFPNYSSELNVNALLLGDSALYLCASSRLDRDESTDTQYFGPGTRLTVL.